This TCR beta chain comes out of a study of blood T cells in healthy people across ages. With a J-beta primer mix and a sample-barcoded 5' primer, a second PCR ran roughly 6 to 11 cycles. TCRdb re-called the 5' RACE reads through MiXCR, storing one row per CDR3 protein. This sample has around 690,000 distinct CDR3 sequences; around three fifths occur once, and the top ten carry approximately 37%. The table lists this clonotype with a few counts. CDR1 and CDR2 (germline): SGHAT, FQNNGV. The CDR3 runs 13 residues. Trimming took off 5 bases at V and 4 bases at J, with 10 bases between the two ends. The receptor was derived from a man aged 60 to 69 in good health. J is TRBJ2-3 and V is TRBV11-2, with D uncertain. Material: blood. The CDR3 region is CASSGVPPDTQYF. CDR3 in DNA: TGTGCCAGCAGCGGAGTTCCCCCAGATACGCAGTATTTT.